Each of the 17 T cell receptor beta chains below was sequenced from the same sample in a study of technical replicates of blood from a handful of donors. Assay used: immunoSEQ multiplex PCR; TCRdb lists only in-frame clones, some missing. The data hold some 62,000 clones, with more than 70% observed a single time. Sequencing was performed on PBMCs. These receptors came from a human donor in good health. Some clones in this sample may be carry-over from other donors' samples.

V is TRBV19 and J is TRBJ2-7; 10 bases map to TRBD1. Germline V lookup: CDR1 LNHDA, CDR2 SQIVND (reference sequence). This CDR3 region has 15 residues. V lost 5 bases, J lost 3 bases, and 7 bases stayed unmatched. Here the CDR3 reads CASSGPGQGFYEQYF. CDR3 bases: TGTGCCAGTAGTGGACCGGGACAGGGGTTCTACGAGCAGTACTTC.

This clone was seen only a few times. This chain links TRBV29-1 with TRBJ2-3; perhaps TRBD2 as D (5 bases). This CDR3 has 14 residues. The germline V and J ends were trimmed by 7 bases and 0 bases, with 14 bases remaining between them. Germline V lookup: CDR1 SQVTM, CDR2 ANQGSEA. This CDR3 is CSATSSSSTDTQYF. DNA of the CDR3: TGCAGCGCTACCTCTAGCAGTAGCACAGATACGCAGTATTTT.

The gene calls are TRBV10-2 and TRBJ1-5, with D possibly being TRBD1 (5 bases). The CDR3 length is 13 residues. The ends were cut back, 4 bases at V and 4 bases at J, with 8 bases in the middle. Germline V CDR1 and CDR2: WSHSY, SAAADI. CDR3 DNA: TGCGCCAGCAGTGCTGGGGGGAATCAGCCCCAGCATTTT. Its translation is CASSAGGNQPQHF.

The chain is built from TRBV12-5 and TRBJ1-3, with D possibly TRBD1 on 6 matching bases. The CDR3 contains 14 residues. The V end lost 3 bases, the J end lost 4 bases, and 10 bases lay between the germline ends. The germline CDR1 and CDR2 sequences are LGHNT and FRNRAP. CDR3 DNA: TGTGCTAGTGGTTTCGGACAGAGCGGAAACACCATATATTTT. It encodes CASGFGQSGNTIYF.

The chain couples TRBV5-1 to TRBJ1-2; a possible D gene is TRBD1 (5 bases). Germline CDR1 reads SGHRS; CDR2 reads YFSETQ. V lost 4 bases and J lost 1, with 14 bases in between. There are 15 residues in the CDR3. CDR3 DNA: TGCGCCAGCAGCACGAATCCAGGGCTTAACTATGGCTACACCTTC. As protein: CASSTNPGLNYGYTF.

The chain is built from TRBV4-1 and TRBJ1-1; 7 nucleotides agree with TRBD1. The CDR3 totals 15 residues. From germline, CDR1 is MGHRA and CDR2 YSYEKL. The J segment lost 6 bases and the V segment lost 2 bases, leaving 9 bases of the junction unmatched. The CDR3, as DNA: TGCGCCAGCAGCCAACCCCCCCAAGGGGGCTCTGAAGCTTTCTTT. Its protein product is CASSQPPQGGSEAFF.

The count of this clone is one. CDR3 coding DNA: TGTGCCAGCTCACCGCAAGCGACGGAAGCCTACGAGCAGTACTTC. It codes for CASSPQATEAYEQYF. The chain recombines TRBV18 with TRBJ2-7, with D hard to call. The CDR3 totals 15 residues. The germline gives CDR1 KGHSH, CDR2 LQKENI. V was clipped by 3 bases and J by 2 bases, with 14 bases between them.

The genes are TRBV11-2 and TRBJ2-2; no reliable D call. The length of the CDR3 is 15 residues. V was clipped by 6 bases and J by 5 bases, with 16 bases between them. Germline CDR1 is SGHAT and CDR2 is FQNNGV. CDR3 in DNA: TGTGCCAGCAGGTTCAACCCGACAAGTACCGGGGAGCTGTTTTTT. Protein: CASRFNPTSTGELFF.

The chain couples TRBV11-3 to TRBJ2-3; D is undetermined. CDR1 SGHNT and CDR2 YENEEA come from the germline V gene. CDR3 size: 13 residues. V lost 5 bases and J 2 bases, leaving 8 bases between the germline ends. CDR3 sequence: CASSPRYTDTQYF. DNA of the CDR3: TGTGCCAGCAGCCCGCGATACACAGATACGCAGTATTTT.

The chain employs TRBV29-1 and TRBJ1-2; tentatively, D is TRBD1 (5 bases). V was cut by 5 bases and J by 5 bases, with 18 bases left in between. Germline CDR1 is SQVTM and CDR2 is ANQGSEA. The CDR3 totals 14 residues. The CDR3 here is CSVSGLGQAYGYTF. DNA for the CDR3: TGCAGCGTTAGTGGGTTGGGGCAGGCATATGGCTACACCTTC.

The chain combines TRBV29-1 with TRBJ1-2, with TRBD1 matching 9 bases. Germline CDR1 SQVTM, CDR2 ANQGSEA. The CDR3 has 14 amino acids. V lost 5 bases to trimming and J lost 8 bases; unmatched junction nucleotides: 12. Here the CDR3 reads CSVLSRTGVQGYTF. As DNA, the CDR3 is TGCAGCGTTTTGTCTCGGACAGGGGTTCAAGGCTACACCTTC. The entire variable domain, with the rest obtained from reference TRBV29-1 and TRBJ1-2, is as follows: SAVISQKPSRDICQRGTSLTIQCQVDSQVTMMFWYRQQPGQSLTLIATANQGSEATYESGFVIDKFPISRPNLTFSTLTVSNMSPEDSSIYLCSVLSRTGVQGYTFGSGTRLTVV.

The chain employs TRBV7-9 and TRBJ1-2, with D hard to call. The CDR3 length is 17 residues. Trimming removed 5 bases at V and 0 bases at J, with 19 bases between. CDR1 is SEHNR and CDR2 is FQNEAQ in the germline V gene (reference sequence). The CDR3 loop reads CASSPVWAAGTNYGYTF. DNA of the CDR3: TGTGCCAGCAGCCCCGTTTGGGCGGCGGGGACTAACTATGGCTACACCTTC.

The rearrangement uses TRBV18 and TRBJ1-4; maybe TRBD1 (5 bases). Germline lookup yields CDR1 KGHSH and CDR2 LQKENI. V lost 6 bases to trimming and J lost 2 bases, with 13 bases between them. This CDR3 spans 15 amino acids. In DNA form, the CDR3 reads TGTGCCAGCTCGGGGCAGGGCAACACTAATGAAAAACTGTTTTTT. Residues: CASSGQGNTNEKLFF.

This chain uses TRBV6-6 with TRBJ2-7; 7 positions match TRBD1. The CDR3 covers 14 residues. CDR1 MNHNY and CDR2 SVGAGI come from the germline V gene (reference sequence). Trimming at V came to 2 bases and at J to 4 bases, leaving 5 bases not matched to a gene. In DNA form, the CDR3 reads TGTGCCAGCAGTTACGGGACAGCGCAATACGAGCAGTACTTC. This translates into CASSYGTAQYEQYF.

This clone has a handful of counts. The chain uses TRBV4-3 and TRBJ1-1; TRBD1 matches 8 bases. CDR3 size: 15 residues. CDR1 and CDR2 (germline): LGHNA, YSLEER. V lost 5 bases and J lost 0; bases outside the gene matches: 5. The CDR3 nucleotides are TGCGCCAGCAGCGAGACGACAGGGGTGAACACTGAAGCTTTCTTT. It specifies CASSETTGVNTEAFF.

The rearrangement uses TRBV5-6 and TRBJ2-7; 7 bases align to TRBD1. Germline V gives CDR1 SGHDT, CDR2 YYEEEE. J was trimmed by 2 bases and V by 6 bases; bases with no gene match: 11. The CDR3 has 15 amino acids. CDR3 residues: CASNFASGTAYEQYF. CDR3 in DNA: TGTGCCAGCAACTTCGCCTCGGGGACAGCCTACGAGCAGTACTTC.

The J gene is TRBJ2-7, the V gene TRBV6-5; 9 nucleotides agree with TRBD1. Germline lookup yields CDR1 MNHEY and CDR2 SVGAGI. The V and J ends lost 5 bases and 11 bases, in that order; junction bases with no gene match: 7. The CDR3 runs to 12 residues. The CDR3 is CASSRRDRAEYF. The CDR3 nucleotides are TGTGCCAGCAGTAGAAGGGACAGGGCCGAGTACTTC.